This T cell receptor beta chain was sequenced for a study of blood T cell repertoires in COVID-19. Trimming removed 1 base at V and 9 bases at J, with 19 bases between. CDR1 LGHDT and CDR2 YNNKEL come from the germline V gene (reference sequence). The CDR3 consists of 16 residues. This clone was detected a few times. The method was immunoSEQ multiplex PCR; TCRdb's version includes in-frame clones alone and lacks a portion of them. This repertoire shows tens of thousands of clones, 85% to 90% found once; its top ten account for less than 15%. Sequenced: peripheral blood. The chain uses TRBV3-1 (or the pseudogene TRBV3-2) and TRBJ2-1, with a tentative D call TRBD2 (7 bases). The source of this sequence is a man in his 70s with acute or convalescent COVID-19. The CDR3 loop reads CASSQVGGPRAGEQFF. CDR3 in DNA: TGTGCCAGCAGCCAAGTGGGGGGGCCTCGTGCGGGTGAGCAGTTCTTC.